This T cell receptor (beta chain) comes out of a study of blood T cell repertoires in COVID-19. Study background: Acute-phase and convalescent COVID-19 samples originated in the United States, Italy and Spain.

This clone was recorded once. Authors' analysis steps: Estimation of nucleated cell counts was performed using reference gene primer amplification. Produced via immunoSEQ multiplex PCR; TCRdb's table is partial and in-frame only. D and trimming come from the DNA, and the V and J calls and clone size come from that table. In the table there are 250,000 to 300,000 clones, 83% of which are singletons. The clonotype was recovered from an elderly man with acute or convalescent COVID-19. The sequencing sample was made of peripheral blood.

The CDR3 region has the DNA TGTGCCAGCAGCCCCGCCGGGGGGAACACCGGGGAGCTGTTTTTT. Protein sequence: CASSPAGGNTGELFF. This rearrangement joins TRBV4-2 to TRBJ2-2; perhaps TRBD2 as D (6 bases). The CDR3 extends over 15 amino acids. Germline V gene data show CDR1 as LGHNA and CDR2 as YNFKEQ. The V end lost 4 bases, the J end lost 1 base, and 10 bases lay between the germline ends.